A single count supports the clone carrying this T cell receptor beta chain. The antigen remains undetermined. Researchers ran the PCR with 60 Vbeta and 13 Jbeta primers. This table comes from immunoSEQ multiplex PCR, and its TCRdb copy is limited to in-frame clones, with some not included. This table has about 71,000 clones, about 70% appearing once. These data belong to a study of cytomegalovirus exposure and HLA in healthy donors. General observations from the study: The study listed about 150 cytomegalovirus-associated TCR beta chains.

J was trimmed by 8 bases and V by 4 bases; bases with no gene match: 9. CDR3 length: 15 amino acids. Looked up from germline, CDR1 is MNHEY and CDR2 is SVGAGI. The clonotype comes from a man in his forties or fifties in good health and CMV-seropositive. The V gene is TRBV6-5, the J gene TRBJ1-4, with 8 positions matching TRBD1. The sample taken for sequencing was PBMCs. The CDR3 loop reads CASSFKQGGKEKLFF. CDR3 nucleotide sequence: TGTGCCAGCAGTTTCAAACAGGGGGGGAAGGAAAAACTGTTTTTT.